One T cell receptor beta chain is described in this entry. These data are taken from a study of blood T cell repertoires in COVID-19. The overall study: The study drew acute and convalescent COVID-19 samples from the United States, Italy and Spain. PBMCs, B-cell-depleted T cells, or T cells were the source of the cDNA or gDNA that made up the material.

This CDR3 is built from 14 residues. CDR1 and CDR2 from the germline V gene are MNHEY and SVGEGT. Trimming shortened V by 2 bases and J by 1 base, and 9 bases separated the two germline ends. In the authors' methods: The authors estimated nucleated cell counts from reference gene primer amplification. TCRdb's copy holds only in-frame clones and misses some; the assay was immunoSEQ multiplex PCR. The V and J calls and clone size come from that table; D and trimming were worked out from the DNA. The sample holds tens of thousands of clones, approximately 80% seen once. Sequenced material: peripheral blood. This chain uses TRBV6-2 or TRBV6-3 with TRBJ2-7, with D perhaps TRBD2 (6 bases). The TCR originated in a man older than 75 with active or convalescent COVID-19. The CDR3 reads CASSYRAGSYEQYF. In nucleotides, the CDR3 is TGTGCCAGCAGTTACAGGGCGGGATCCTACGAGCAGTACTTC.